This TCR beta chain was identified in a study of blood T cell repertoires in COVID-19. In the study overall: COVID-19 samples from acute and convalescent phases originated in the United States, Italy and Spain. PBMCs, B-cell-depleted T cells, or T cells were the source of the cDNA or gDNA that made up the material.

CDR3 length: 18 residues. The germline gives CDR1 LGHDT, CDR2 YNNKEL (reference sequence). Trimming left V 1 base short and J 2 bases short, with 15 bases between. Source study methods: The assay estimated nucleated cells by amplifying reference gene primers. The repertoire was sequenced with immunoSEQ multiplex PCR; TCRdb's copy has only in-frame clones and lacks some. That table is the source of V, J and clone size, and D and trimming were worked out from the DNA. The data show under 250,000 clones, nearly 90% seen once. The receptor's source is a man aged 18-30 years with active or convalescent COVID-19. The sample comprised peripheral blood. The chain employs TRBV3-1 (or the pseudogene TRBV3-2) and TRBJ2-6, with D perhaps matching TRBD1 (5 bases). The CDR3 protein is CASSQGAGKYTGANVLTF. The CDR3 DNA follows: TGTGCCAGCAGCCAAGGGGCAGGGAAGTATACTGGGGCCAACGTCCTGACTTTC.